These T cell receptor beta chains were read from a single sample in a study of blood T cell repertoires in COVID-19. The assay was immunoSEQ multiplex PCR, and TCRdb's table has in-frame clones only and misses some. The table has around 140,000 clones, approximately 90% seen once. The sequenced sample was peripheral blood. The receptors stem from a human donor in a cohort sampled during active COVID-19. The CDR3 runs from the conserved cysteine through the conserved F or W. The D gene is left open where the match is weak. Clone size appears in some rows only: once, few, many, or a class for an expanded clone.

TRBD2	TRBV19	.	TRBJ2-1	CASSIGASGGNEQFF	TGTGCCAGTAGTATAGGCGCTAGCGGGGGCAATGAGCAGTTCTTC
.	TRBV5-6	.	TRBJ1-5	CASSLAKAGDSNQPQHF	TGTGCCAGCAGCTTGGCCAAGGCAGGGGATAGCAATCAGCCCCAGCATTTT
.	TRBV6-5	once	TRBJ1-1	CASKKHRESEAFF	TGTGCCAGTAAAAAACACAGGGAATCAGAAGCTTTCTTT
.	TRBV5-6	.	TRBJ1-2	CASSLPGLRHYGYTF	TGTGCCAGCAGCTTACCGGGACTTAGGCACTATGGCTACACCTTC
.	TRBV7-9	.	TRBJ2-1	CASRPGQTNNEQFF	TGTGCCAGTAGGCCCGGACAAACAAACAATGAGCAGTTCTTC
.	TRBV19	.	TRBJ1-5	CASSHRFSNQPQHF	TGTGCCAGTAGCCACAGGTTTAGCAATCAGCCCCAGCATTTT
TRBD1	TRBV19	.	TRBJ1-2	CASSSARQGNYGYTF	TGTGCCAGTAGTAGCGCCCGACAGGGTAACTATGGCTACACCTTC
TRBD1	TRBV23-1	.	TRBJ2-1	CASSQRGQQSSYNEQFF	TGCGCCAGCAGTCAAAGGGGACAGCAAAGCTCCTACAATGAGCAGTTCTTC
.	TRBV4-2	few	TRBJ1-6	CASSQEAPAGTTVSPLHF	TGTGCCAGCAGCCAAGAAGCTCCGGCGGGTACTACCGTTTCACCCCTCCACTTT
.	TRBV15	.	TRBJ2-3	CATSRGIAGASTDTQYF	TGTGCCACCAGCAGAGGGATCGCGGGCGCTAGCACAGATACGCAGTATTTT
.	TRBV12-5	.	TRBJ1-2	CASGLEQNYGYTF	TGTGCTAGTGGTTTGGAACAGAACTATGGCTACACCTTC
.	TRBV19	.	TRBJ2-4	CASSTGQLPIQYF	TGTGCCAGTAGTACTGGACAGCTCCCCATTCAGTACTTC
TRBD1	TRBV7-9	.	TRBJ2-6	CASSLARGQGFSGANVLTF	TGTGCCAGCAGCTTAGCCAGAGGACAGGGCTTCTCTGGGGCCAACGTCCTGACTTTC
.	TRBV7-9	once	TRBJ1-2	CASSPRWGDGYTF	TGTGCCAGCAGCCCCCGTTGGGGCGATGGCTACACCTTC
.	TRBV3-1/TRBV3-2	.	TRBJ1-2	CASSQELGAGGYTF	TGTGCCAGCAGCCAAGAGTTGGGGGCAGGGGGCTACACCTTC
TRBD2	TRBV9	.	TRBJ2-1	CASSVDPSGGPGNEQFF	TGTGCCAGCAGCGTGGATCCTAGCGGGGGTCCGGGGAATGAGCAGTTCTTC
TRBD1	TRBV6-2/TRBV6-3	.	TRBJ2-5	CASSRPGGSETQYF	TGTGCCAGCAGTCGCCCAGGGGGCTCGGAGACCCAGTACTTC
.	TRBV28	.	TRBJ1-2	CASSFTLGLYGYTF	TGTGCCAGCAGCTTTACATTGGGACTATATGGCTACACCTTC
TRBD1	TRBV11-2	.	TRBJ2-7	CASSKTTGVKFDEQYF	TGTGCCAGCAGCAAAACAACAGGGGTAAAATTTGACGAGCAGTACTTC
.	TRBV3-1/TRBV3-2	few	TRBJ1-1	CASSQGHLAEAFF	TGTGCCAGCAGCCAAGGACATCTTGCCGAAGCTTTCTTT
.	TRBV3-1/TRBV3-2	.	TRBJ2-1	CASSQDPRVHDEQFF	TGTGCCAGCAGCCAAGACCCCAGGGTTCACGATGAGCAGTTCTTC
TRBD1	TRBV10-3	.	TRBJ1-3	CAIGQGALISGNTIYF	TGTGCCATCGGACAGGGGGCACTAATCTCTGGAAACACCATATATTTT